A single sample gave rise to the 18 T cell receptor beta chains below, sequenced in a study of T-cell reconstitution after alpha-beta-depleted transplantation in children. Unique molecular identifiers were used in preparing the TCRbeta library. TCRdb reprocessed the PCR reads with MiXCR, giving one entry per CDR3 protein. The table has more than 250,000 distinct CDR3 sequences, more than 8% seen once. The starting material was PBMCs from the stem cell graft donor, obtained from the stem cell graft. All receptors derive from a human donor who donated a stem cell graft to a child with SCID.

This chain uses TRBV27 with TRBJ2-2; TRBD2 is a possible D gene (6 bases). The CDR3 runs 15 residues. Germline CDR1 is MNHEY and CDR2 is SMNVEV (reference sequence). The germline V and J ends were trimmed by 0 bases and 5 bases, with 10 bases remaining between them. CDR3: CASSLSGGETGELFF. The CDR3 DNA sequence: TGTGCCAGCAGTTTATCGGGGGGAGAGACCGGGGAGCTGTTTTTT.

V and J are TRBV4-2 and TRBJ2-3; D gene unclear. Trimming shortened V by 3 bases and J by 0 bases, and 10 bases separated the two germline ends. Germline values: CDR1 LGHNA, CDR2 YNFKEQ. This CDR3 has 15 residues. CDR3 loop: CASSQLPLSTDTQYF. Here the CDR3 DNA reads TGTGCCAGCAGCCAGCTACCACTCAGCACAGATACGCAGTATTTT.

This clonotype was detected many times. This rearrangement joins TRBV20-1 to TRBJ2-7; perhaps TRBD1 as D (6 bases). The CDR3 runs to 11 residues. Trimming shortened V by 5 bases and J by 7 bases, and 12 bases separated the two germline ends. Germline assignment: CDR1 DFQATT and CDR2 SNEGSKA (reference sequence). Here the CDR3 reads CSAYRDWEQYF. CDR3 in DNA: TGCAGTGCTTACAGGGATTGGGAGCAGTACTTC.

The V and J genes are TRBV9 and TRBJ2-2; no definite D call. V was pared by 0 bases and J by 2 bases, with 5 bases between. The CDR3 has 14 residues. From germline, CDR1 is SGDLS and CDR2 YYNGEE. Here the CDR3 DNA reads TGTGCCAGCAGCGTAGAACTTAACACCGGGGAGCTGTTTTTT. Protein product: CASSVELNTGELFF.

The rearrangement links TRBV18 to TRBJ2-5, with D unresolved. The CDR3 has 12 amino acids. Trimming took 4 bases from V and 4 from J, leaving 7 bases between them. The germline V gene has CDR1 KGHSH and CDR2 LQKENI. The CDR3 spells CASSLKRETQYF. For the CDR3, the DNA is TGTGCCAGCTCACTGAAGAGAGAGACCCAGTACTTC.

The V and J genes are TRBV5-1 and TRBJ1-4, with D possibly TRBD1 on 6 matching bases. Between the trimmed V and J ends, which lost 1 base and 7 bases, there was a span of 11 bases. Germline lookup yields CDR1 SGHRS and CDR2 YFSETQ. The CDR3 runs to 14 residues. The CDR3 nucleotides read TGCGCCAGCAGCTTGACGGGGGCGCTTGAAAAACTGTTTTTT. This gives the protein CASSLTGALEKLFF.

The CDR3 region is CASSWGSYGYTF. In DNA form, the CDR3 reads TGTGCCAGCAGTTGGGGGAGCTATGGCTACACCTTC. The chain joins TRBV6-5 to TRBJ1-2; possibly TRBD1 for D (5 bases). V dropped 4 bases and J dropped 4 bases, with 7 bases sitting between them. CDR1 is MNHEY and CDR2 is SVGAGI in the germline V gene. The CDR3 has 12 residues.

This clonotype has more than one count but fewer than ten. J is TRBJ2-7 and V is TRBV29-1; TRBD2 matches at 9 bases. Germline assignment: CDR1 SQVTM and CDR2 ANQGSEA. The V and J ends lost 3 bases and 0 bases, in that order; junction bases with no gene match: 3. The CDR3 is made up of 14 amino acids. CDR3 DNA sequence: TGCAGCGTTGATGGCGGGGGGGCCTCCTACGAGCAGTACTTC. Protein sequence: CSVDGGGASYEQYF.

This clonotype came up many times. The rearrangement joins TRBV12-3 or TRBV12-4 to TRBJ2-1, with D tentatively TRBD2 (6 bases). V shed 6 bases and J shed 4 bases, with 10 bases lying between them. This CDR3 contains 13 residues. The DNA for the CDR3 is TGTGCCAGCAGGTTGGGGGGATACAATGAGCAGTTCTTC. Translation gives CASRLGGYNEQFF.

This clonotype has just a few counts. The gene calls are TRBV12-3 or TRBV12-4 and TRBJ2-1; 7 bases line up with TRBD1. The CDR3 runs to 13 residues. With 7 bases clipped from V and 8 bases from J, the junction kept 8 bases outside the gene matches. Here the CDR3 reads CASTSDREHEQFF. CDR3 DNA: TGTGCCAGCACCTCTGACAGGGAGCATGAGCAGTTCTTC.

The CDR3 region is CASSYSTGAWTEAFF. The CDR3 DNA reads as TGTGCCAGCAGTTACTCTACAGGGGCTTGGACTGAAGCTTTCTTT. This rearrangement joins TRBV6-5 to TRBJ1-1, with 7 nucleotides matching TRBD1. Germline assignment: CDR1 MNHEY and CDR2 SVGAGI. CDR3 length: 15 amino acids. Trimming cost V 0 bases and J 5 bases; bases outside gene matches: 6.

This chain uses TRBV10-3 with TRBJ2-3; D unclear. Germline CDR1 and CDR2: ENHRY and SYGVKD. V shed 5 bases and J shed 0 bases, with 6 bases lying between them. The length of the CDR3 is 13 residues. CDR3 in amino acids: CAISQTSTDTQYF. The CDR3, as DNA: TGTGCCATCAGTCAGACTAGCACAGATACGCAGTATTTT.

V is TRBV5-1 and J is TRBJ1-1; D possibly corresponds to TRBD1 (5 bases). The CDR3 runs 15 residues. Germline values: CDR1 SGHRS, CDR2 YFSETQ. V lost 0 bases and J 5 bases, leaving 14 bases between the germline ends. Here the CDR3 reads CASSLDRQKGTEAFF. CDR3 nucleotides: TGCGCCAGCAGCTTGGACAGACAAAAGGGGACTGAAGCTTTCTTT.

The sample holds many counts of this clonotype. The chain uses TRBV12-3 or TRBV12-4 and TRBJ2-3, with 13 bases that match TRBD2. CDR3 size: 15 residues. The V segment lost 5 bases and the J segment 3 bases; nucleotides outside the gene matches: 2. CDR3 loop: CASSLTSGGTDTQYF. The CDR3 DNA reads TGTGCCAGCAGTCTGACTAGCGGGGGGACAGATACGCAGTATTTT.

This sequence joins TRBV2 and TRBJ2-2, with 7 bases matching TRBD1. The CDR3 contains 15 residues. J lost 6 bases, V lost 6 bases, and 10 bases had no gene match. The germline CDR1 and CDR2 sequences are SNHLY and FYNNEI. The CDR3 DNA follows: TGTGCCAGCAGATTAGGACAGGCGTCCTCCGGGGAGCTGTTTTTT. Amino acid sequence: CASRLGQASSGELFF.

This rearrangement joins TRBV20-1 to TRBJ2-2, with D perhaps matching TRBD2 (6 bases). The CDR3 loop spans 16 amino acids. CDR1 DFQATT and CDR2 SNEGSKA come from the germline V gene (reference sequence). V was pared by 0 bases and J by 4 bases, with 15 bases between. CDR3 amino acids: CSARDPQAAGTGELFF. CDR3 nucleotides: TGCAGTGCTAGAGATCCCCAAGCAGCGGGCACCGGGGAGCTGTTTTTT.

This clonotype occurred a few times. The V gene is TRBV20-1, the J gene TRBJ2-2, with 7 bases fitting TRBD1. Per the germline V gene, CDR1 is DFQATT and CDR2 is SNEGSKA (reference sequence). The V and J ends lost 3 bases and 1 base, in that order; junction bases with no gene match: 5. CDR3 length equals 15 residues. This CDR3 is CSASGTDLNTGELFF. CDR3 sequence (DNA): TGCAGTGCTAGCGGGACAGATTTGAACACCGGGGAGCTGTTTTTT.

The rearrangement links TRBV7-8 to TRBJ2-2; D is unclear. From germline, CDR1 is SGHVS and CDR2 FQNEAQ. V was shortened by 2 bases and J by 0 bases, with 10 bases between the two germline ends. The CDR3 sequence is 16 residues long. This CDR3 is CASSLLAYANTGELFF. The DNA of the CDR3 is TGTGCCAGCAGCTTACTTGCCTACGCGAACACCGGGGAGCTGTTTTTT.